These 31 T cell receptor beta chains were all obtained from the same sample, sequenced in a study of T cells in Graves' hyperthyroidism and ophthalmopathy. Using RNA transcripts as the source, TCR beta CDR3 regions were amplified. TCR CDR3 regions were first amplified by RT-PCR with HTBI primers. From the multiplex PCR reads, TCRdb called clonotypes with MiXCR, one entry per CDR3 protein. The sample shows approximately 710,000 distinct CDR3 sequences, around a sixth of them seen only once. The material sequenced was blood. All receptors derive from a man aged 45-65 years with Graves' hyperthyroidism.

V and J are TRBV5-1 and TRBJ2-7; 7 nucleotides match TRBD1. The germline gives CDR1 SGHRS, CDR2 YFSETQ. Unmatched junction bases numbered 10, after V lost 2 bases and J lost 2 bases. The CDR3 is 16 amino acids. CDR3 DNA: TGCGCCAGCAGCTTTGCCCCGGGACAGCGAACCTACGAGCAGTACTTC. As protein: CASSFAPGQRTYEQYF.

This clonotype turned up a few times. This may be a read error, as it is one base from a much larger clone. The chain is built from TRBV2 and TRBJ2-1, with a tentative D call TRBD1 (6 bases). CDR3 length: 14 amino acids. The germline gives CDR1 SNHLY, CDR2 FYNNEI. Trimming removed 6 bases at V and 3 bases at J, with 12 bases between. The CDR3 DNA reads as TGTGCCAGCAGAGGCAGGGGAAACTACAATGAGCAGTTCTTC. Translation gives CASRGRGNYNEQFF.

The chain recombines TRBV7-3 with TRBJ2-1; D is unresolved. The V and J ends lost 4 bases and 4 bases respectively, with 11 bases between them. Germline loops: CDR1 SGHTA, CDR2 FQGTGA. CDR3 length equals 14 residues. The CDR3 DNA reads TGTGCCAGCAGCTCCCGTCCAGATTACAATGAGCAGTTCTTC. It yields the protein CASSSRPDYNEQFF.

There are a few counts of this clonotype. CDR3 DNA: TGTGCCAGCAGTGCCTCCTTCAGGGTGTCCTACAATGAGCAGTTCTTC. Its translation: CASSASFRVSYNEQFF. The rearrangement links TRBV6-4 to TRBJ2-1, with a weak D call TRBD1 (5 bases). V was trimmed by 4 bases and J by 1 base, leaving 14 bases between them. The CDR3 covers 16 residues. CDR1 is MRHNA, CDR2 SNTAGT, per germline.

The rearrangement joins TRBV29-1 to TRBJ2-2; D is unclear. Germline CDR1 and CDR2: SQVTM and ANQGSEA. The CDR3 consists of 10 residues. Trimming left V 4 bases short and J 8 bases short, with 5 bases between. CDR3 sequence: CSVAKGELFF. CDR3 nucleotides: TGCAGCGTTGCTAAGGGGGAGCTGTTTTTT.

The V gene is TRBV11-2, the J gene TRBJ2-2; no reliable D call. Germline V gene sequence: CDR1 SGHAT, CDR2 FQNNGV. The CDR3 is 17 residues long. V dropped 8 bases and J dropped 4 bases, with 23 bases sitting between them. In DNA form, the CDR3 reads TGTGCCAGCGAGCTTAATCTCGTTTGGCAGCTCACCGGGGAGCTGTTTTTT. Protein product: CASELNLVWQLTGELFF.

With respect to this clonotype: One end of the junction varies from germline; a read error may be responsible. CDR3 in amino acids: CSLKGSSSHEQYF. CDR3 nucleotide sequence: TGCAGTCTCAAAGGCTCGAGCTCCCACGAGCAGTACTTC. This chain links TRBV20-1 with TRBJ2-7; unclear D gene. The CDR3 spans 13 residues. In germline, CDR1 is DFQATT, CDR2 SNEGSKA (reference sequence).

This clonotype occurred many times. V usage is TRBV30 and J usage is TRBJ1-2; 8 bases align to TRBD1. The ends lost 0 bases at V and 4 bases at J; junction bases unmatched: 7. This CDR3 has 15 residues. Germline loops: CDR1 GTSNPN, CDR2 SVGIG (reference sequence). The CDR3 nucleotides read TGTGCCTGGAGTGTACGTCGACAGGGGATCTATGGCTACACCTTC. As protein: CAWSVRRQGIYGYTF.

This clonotype was recorded at least ten times. The rearrangement links TRBV11-2 to TRBJ2-7, with 9 bases identical to TRBD2. The length of the CDR3 is 16 residues. V lost 4 bases and J lost 4; bases outside the gene matches: 11. Germline CDR1 and CDR2: SGHAT and FQNNGV. CDR3 in DNA: TGTGCCAGCAGCTCACCCGACATAGCGGGAGAATACGAGCAGTACTTC. It translates to CASSSPDIAGEYEQYF.

Ten or more counts support this clonotype. V usage is TRBV12-3 or TRBV12-4 and J usage is TRBJ2-2, with a weak D call TRBD2 (6 bases). The CDR3 runs 16 residues. Between the trimmed V and J ends, which lost 7 bases and 4 bases, there was a span of 19 bases. The CDR3 nucleotides are TGTGCCAGCAAGCCAGAGAGGACTACCCTCACCGGGGAGCTGTTTTTT. This sequence encodes CASKPERTTLTGELFF.

Turning to this clonotype: One end of the junction varies from germline; a read error may be responsible. This chain links TRBV5-1 with TRBJ1-5; 9 bases agree with TRBD1. From germline, CDR1 is SGHRS and CDR2 YFSETQ. The CDR3 loop spans 14 amino acids. CDR3 nucleotide sequence: TGCGCCAGCAGCCCGGGACAGGGTAATCAGCCCCCGCATTTT. Translation gives CASSPGQGNQPPHF.

This chain links TRBV24-1 with TRBJ2-7; TRBD2 aligns across 9 bases. With 5 bases clipped from V and 2 bases from J, the junction kept 6 bases outside the gene matches. The germline V gene encodes CDR1 KGHDR and CDR2 SFDVKD. CDR3 length: 15 amino acids. CDR3 region: CATSAETSGTYEQYF. The CDR3 DNA follows: TGTGCCACCAGTGCCGAGACTAGCGGCACCTACGAGCAGTACTTC.

This clonotype was observed a few times. The J gene is TRBJ2-1, the V gene TRBV18; 11 bases map to TRBD1. Trimming cost V 3 bases and J 7 bases; bases outside gene matches: 5. CDR3 length: 15 residues. Germline loops: CDR1 KGHSH, CDR2 LQKENI. The CDR3 loop is CASSPGQGAHNEQFF. The CDR3 DNA reads TGTGCCAGCTCACCCGGACAGGGGGCGCATAATGAGCAGTTCTTC.

The chain is built from TRBV4-1 and TRBJ1-1, with D unresolved. Trimming left V 1 base short and J 0 bases short, with 15 bases between. The CDR3 extends over 17 amino acids. Germline lookup yields CDR1 MGHRA and CDR2 YSYEKL. DNA for the CDR3: TGCGCCAGCAGCCAAGTGAGACGGGGATACATGAACACTGAAGCTTTCTTT. It is translated as CASSQVRRGYMNTEAFF.

This clonotype was seen a few times. The V and J genes are TRBV19 and TRBJ2-3; D might be TRBD2 (6 bases). CDR3 length equals 15 residues. Germline CDR1 and CDR2: LNHDA and SQIVND (reference sequence). Between the trimmed V and J ends, which lost 3 bases and 5 bases, there was a span of 15 bases. In nucleotides, the CDR3 is TGTGCCAGTAGTATTCTCTCGGGGGATCGAGATACGCAGTATTTT. This encodes CASSILSGDRDTQYF.

This clonotype was detected ten times or more. The V gene is TRBV28, the J gene TRBJ2-6, with TRBD2 matching over 8 bases. The germline gives CDR1 MDHEN, CDR2 SYDVKM. This CDR3 spans 18 amino acids. V trimming: 4 bases; J trimming: 0 bases; junction bases outside the gene matches: 8. CDR3 residues: CASSSGGGHSSGANVLTF. DNA of the CDR3: TGTGCCAGCAGTTCCGGGGGGGGGCATAGCTCTGGGGCCAACGTCCTGACTTTC.

The table lists this clonotype with many counts. The chain is built from TRBV11-1 and TRBJ1-1; possible D gene TRBD1, 6 bases. Per germline, CDR1 SGHAT and CDR2 FQDESV (reference sequence). The CDR3 contains 16 residues. With 5 bases removed from V and 4 bases from J, the gap between germline ends came to 20 bases. Here the CDR3 DNA reads TGTGCCAGCAGCCTTCCTCTGGGGGGGGCTAGCACTGAAGCTTTCTTT. It codes for CASSLPLGGASTEAFF.

This clonotype came up many times. This chain connects TRBV12-3 or TRBV12-4 to TRBJ2-7; D is uncertain. The CDR3 has 14 amino acids. V was trimmed by 3 bases and J by 2 bases, leaving 11 bases between them. The CDR3 nucleotides are TGTGCCAGCAGTTTGGCCAGACGAACCTACGAGCAGTACTTC. It specifies CASSLARRTYEQYF.

This clonotype was seen repeatedly, ten times or more. V gene TRBV11-2 combines with J gene TRBJ2-1, with D unresolved. The germline V and J ends were trimmed by 5 bases and 7 bases, with 9 bases remaining between them. The CDR3 extends over 12 amino acids. From germline, CDR1 is SGHAT and CDR2 FQNNGV. As DNA, the CDR3 is TGTGCCAGCAGCCGTGATTTGAATGAGCAGTTCTTC. Translated: CASSRDLNEQFF. The full variable domain, with the rest looked up from reference TRBV11-2 and TRBJ2-1, is EAGVAQSPRYKIIEKRQSVAFWCNPISGHATLYWYQQILGQGPKLLIQFQNNGVVDDSQLPKDRFSAERLKGVDSTLKIQPAKLEDSAVYLCASSRDLNEQFFGPGTRLTVL.

This clonotype was detected only a few times. V usage is TRBV2 and J usage is TRBJ2-1; 10 nucleotides line up with TRBD2. The trim removed 3 bases at V and 12 bases at J, leaving 5 bases unmatched. The CDR3 loop spans 13 amino acids. The germline V gene encodes CDR1 SNHLY and CDR2 FYNNEI. This CDR3 reads CASSDASGRGQFF. The CDR3 nucleotides read TGTGCCAGCAGTGACGCTAGCGGGAGAGGGCAGTTCTTC. Filled out from reference TRBV2 and TRBJ2-1, the complete variable domain reads EPEVTQTPSHQVTQMGQEVILRCVPISNHLYFYWYRQILGQKVEFLVSFYNNEISEKSEIFDDQFSVERPDGSNFTLKIRSTKLEDSAMYFCASSDASGRGQFFGPGTRLTVL.

This clonotype was observed at least ten times. V usage is TRBV27 and J usage is TRBJ2-1, with D possibly TRBD1 on 6 matching bases. This CDR3 contains 15 residues. V was trimmed by 9 bases and J by 8 bases, leaving 23 bases between them. Germline CDR1 MNHEY, CDR2 SMNVEV (reference sequence). CDR3 loop: CASLPMYPGADEQFF. The CDR3 DNA reads as TGTGCCAGTCTCCCAATGTACCCAGGGGCGGATGAGCAGTTCTTC.

The chain recombines TRBV5-1 with TRBJ2-2, with D possibly TRBD1 on 5 matching bases. There are 16 residues in the CDR3. Trimming took 0 bases from V and 2 from J, leaving 11 bases between them. Germline CDR1 and CDR2: SGHRS and YFSETQ. CDR3: CASSLEAGYNTGELFF. The CDR3 region has the DNA TGCGCCAGCAGCTTGGAAGCAGGGTATAACACCGGGGAGCTGTTTTTT.

In its sample, this clonotype was seen many times. The rearrangement uses TRBV27 and TRBJ2-7; TRBD2 aligns across 7 bases. The CDR3 sequence is 15 residues long. The germline CDR1 and CDR2 sequences are MNHEY and SMNVEV (reference sequence). Trimming cost V 6 bases and J 0 bases; bases outside gene matches: 8. CDR3 protein: CASRYRGGSSYEQYF. CDR3 DNA sequence: TGTGCCAGCAGATACCGCGGGGGAAGCTCCTACGAGCAGTACTTC.

This clonotype was seen repeatedly, ten times or more. The rearrangement joins TRBV27 to TRBJ2-2; D gene uncertain. V was clipped by 6 bases and J by 2 bases, with 10 bases between them. Germline loops: CDR1 MNHEY, CDR2 SMNVEV (reference sequence). The CDR3 runs 14 residues. The CDR3 loop reads CASSPGPNTGELFF. The CDR3 coding sequence is TGTGCCAGCAGCCCCGGGCCTAACACCGGGGAGCTGTTTTTT.

This clonotype was seen at least ten times. The CDR3 sequence is CASTYTADLSYEQYF. In nucleotides, the CDR3 is TGTGCCAGCACCTACACAGCGGACCTATCCTACGAGCAGTACTTC. The gene calls are TRBV2 and TRBJ2-7, with a weak D call TRBD2 (5 bases). Germline CDR1 and CDR2: SNHLY and FYNNEI. The CDR3 has 15 amino acids. The V and J ends lost 7 bases and 1 base respectively, with 17 bases between them.

CDR3 sequence (DNA): TGCGCCAGCAGCCAACACACAGGGCTCTCCTACAATGAGCAGTTCTTC. As protein: CASSQHTGLSYNEQFF. The V call is TRBV4-1, the J call TRBJ2-1; TRBD1 might be the D (6 bases). Germline V CDR1 and CDR2: MGHRA, YSYEKL. Between the trimmed V and J ends, which lost 2 bases and 0 bases, there was a span of 11 bases. This CDR3 is built from 16 residues.

Comments on this clonotype: A read error is possible here, since a much larger clone lies one base away. The genes are TRBV28 and TRBJ1-1; 10 bases are a match to TRBD1. The germline CDR1 and CDR2 sequences are MDHEN and SYDVKM. There are 16 residues in the CDR3. CDR3 in amino acids: CASSSGTGVMNNEAFF. The CDR3 region has the DNA TGTGCCAGCAGTTCAGGGACAGGGGTCATGAACAATGAAGCTTTCTTT.

The chain carries TRBV25-1 and TRBJ1-2, with unresolved D. Germline V gene sequence: CDR1 MGHDK, CDR2 SYGVNS. The CDR3 totals 15 residues. V shed 1 base and J shed 5 bases, with 14 bases lying between them. CDR3 sequence reads: CASSESPGPFYGYTF. The DNA of the CDR3 is TGTGCCAGCAGTGAATCCCCGGGCCCGTTTTATGGCTACACCTTC.

This clonotype was recorded many times. The CDR3 region is CASSSAEGVVQPQHF. The CDR3 nucleotides read TGTGCCAGCAGTTCCGCAGAAGGGGTGGTCCAGCCCCAGCATTTT. The chain links TRBV28 to TRBJ1-5; maybe TRBD1 (5 bases). V was trimmed by 4 bases and J by 7 bases, leaving 17 bases between them. Germline-derived CDR1 and CDR2 are MDHEN and SYDVKM. The CDR3 is 15 residues long. The whole variable domain, remainder taken from reference TRBV28 and TRBJ1-5, is DVKVTQSSRYLVKRTGEKVFLECVQDMDHENMFWYRQDPGLGLRLIYFSYDVKMKEKGDIPEGYSVSREKKERFSLILESASTNQTSMYLCASSSAEGVVQPQHFGDGTRLSIL.

This clonotype occurred a few times. The chain has TRBV6-2 or TRBV6-3 and TRBJ2-4; the D gene is possibly TRBD1 (5 bases). Germline V gene sequence: CDR1 MNHEY, CDR2 SVGEGT. The V and J ends lost 0 bases and 0 bases respectively, with 9 bases between them. The CDR3 is 16 amino acids. The CDR3 bases are TGTGCCAGCAGTTACTCGGGGCAGATAGCCAAAAACATTCAGTACTTC. Its protein product is CASSYSGQIAKNIQYF.

In this sample, this clonotype turned up a few times. V and J are TRBV4-3 and TRBJ2-1; 11 positions match TRBD1. Looked up from germline, CDR1 is LGHNA and CDR2 is YSLEER. The J segment lost 5 bases and the V segment lost 4 bases, leaving 4 bases of the junction unmatched. The CDR3 has 15 amino acids. CDR3 DNA sequence: TGCGCCAGCAGCCGCCGGGACAGGGGGAACAATGAGCAGTTCTTC. As protein: CASSRRDRGNNEQFF.